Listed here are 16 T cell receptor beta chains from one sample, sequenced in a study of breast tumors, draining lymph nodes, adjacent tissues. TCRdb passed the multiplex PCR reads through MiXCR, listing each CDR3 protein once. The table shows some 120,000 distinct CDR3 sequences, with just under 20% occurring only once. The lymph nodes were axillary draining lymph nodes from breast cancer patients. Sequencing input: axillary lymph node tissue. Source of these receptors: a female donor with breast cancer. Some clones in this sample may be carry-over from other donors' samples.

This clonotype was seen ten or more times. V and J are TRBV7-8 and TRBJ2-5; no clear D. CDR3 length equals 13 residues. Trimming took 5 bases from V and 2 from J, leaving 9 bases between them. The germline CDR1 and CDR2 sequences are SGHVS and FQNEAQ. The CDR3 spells CASSVLQQETQYF. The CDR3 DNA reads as TGTGCCAGCAGCGTACTCCAGCAAGAGACCCAGTACTTC.

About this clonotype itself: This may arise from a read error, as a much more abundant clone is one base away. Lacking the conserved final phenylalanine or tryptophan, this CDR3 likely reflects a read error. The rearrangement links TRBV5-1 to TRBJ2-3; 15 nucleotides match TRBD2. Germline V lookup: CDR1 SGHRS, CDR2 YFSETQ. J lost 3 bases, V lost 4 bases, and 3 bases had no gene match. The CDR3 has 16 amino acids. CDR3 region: CASSPGTSGRTDTQYL. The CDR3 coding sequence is TGCGCCAGCAGCCCCGGGACTAGCGGGAGGACAGATACGCAGTATCTT.

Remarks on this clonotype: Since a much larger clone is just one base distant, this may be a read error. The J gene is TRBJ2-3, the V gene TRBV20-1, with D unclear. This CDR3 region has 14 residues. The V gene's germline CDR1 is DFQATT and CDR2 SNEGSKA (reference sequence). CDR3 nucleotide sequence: TGCAGAGCTCGGTTGCGGCTGAACACAGATACGCAGTATTTT. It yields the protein CRARLRLNTDTQYF.

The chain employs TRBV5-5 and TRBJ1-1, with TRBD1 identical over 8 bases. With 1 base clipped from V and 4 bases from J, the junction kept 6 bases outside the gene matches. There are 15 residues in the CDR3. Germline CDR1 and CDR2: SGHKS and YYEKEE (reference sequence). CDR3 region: CASSLSGGDFTEAFF. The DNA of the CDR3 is TGTGCCAGCAGCTTGTCAGGGGGCGATTTCACTGAAGCTTTCTTT.

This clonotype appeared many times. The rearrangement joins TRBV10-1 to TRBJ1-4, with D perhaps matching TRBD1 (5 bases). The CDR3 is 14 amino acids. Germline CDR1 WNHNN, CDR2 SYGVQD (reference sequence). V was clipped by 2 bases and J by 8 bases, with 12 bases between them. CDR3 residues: CASSEPRDGEKLFF. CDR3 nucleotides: TGCGCCAGCAGTGAGCCCAGGGATGGAGAAAAACTGTTTTTT.

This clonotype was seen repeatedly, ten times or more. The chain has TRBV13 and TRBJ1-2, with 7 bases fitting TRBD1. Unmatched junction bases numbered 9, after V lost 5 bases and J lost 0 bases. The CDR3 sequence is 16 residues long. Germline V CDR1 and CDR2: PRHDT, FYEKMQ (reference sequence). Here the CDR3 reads CASSPAIDRANYGYTF. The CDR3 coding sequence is TGTGCCAGCAGCCCCGCTATTGACAGGGCTAACTATGGCTACACCTTC.

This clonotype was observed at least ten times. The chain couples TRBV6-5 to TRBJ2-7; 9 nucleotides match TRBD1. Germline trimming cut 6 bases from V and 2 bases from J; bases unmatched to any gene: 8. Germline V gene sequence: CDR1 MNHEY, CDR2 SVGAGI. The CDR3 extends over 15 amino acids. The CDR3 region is CASSRAGQGTYEQYF. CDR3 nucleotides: TGTGCCAGCAGCCGCGCGGGACAGGGAACCTACGAGCAGTACTTC.

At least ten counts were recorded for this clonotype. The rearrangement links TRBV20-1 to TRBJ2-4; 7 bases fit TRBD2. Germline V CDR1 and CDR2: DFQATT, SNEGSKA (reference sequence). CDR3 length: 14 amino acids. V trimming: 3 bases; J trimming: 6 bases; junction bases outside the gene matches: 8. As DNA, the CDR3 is TGCAGTGCTAGCGAACTAGCGTTGGGAAACATTCAGTACTTC. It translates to CSASELALGNIQYF.

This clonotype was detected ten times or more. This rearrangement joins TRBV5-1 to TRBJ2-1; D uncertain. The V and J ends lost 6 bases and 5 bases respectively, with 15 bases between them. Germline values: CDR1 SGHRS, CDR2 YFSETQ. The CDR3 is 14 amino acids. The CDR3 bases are TGCGCCAGCACCCCTACGAAGGTGAACAATGAGCAGTTCTTC. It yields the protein CASTPTKVNNEQFF.

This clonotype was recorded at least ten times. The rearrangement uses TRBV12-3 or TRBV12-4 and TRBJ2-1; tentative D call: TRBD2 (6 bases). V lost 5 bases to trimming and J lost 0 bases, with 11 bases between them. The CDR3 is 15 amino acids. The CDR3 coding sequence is TGTGCCAGCAGTCTGGCGGGGAACTCCTACAATGAGCAGTTCTTC. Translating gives CASSLAGNSYNEQFF.

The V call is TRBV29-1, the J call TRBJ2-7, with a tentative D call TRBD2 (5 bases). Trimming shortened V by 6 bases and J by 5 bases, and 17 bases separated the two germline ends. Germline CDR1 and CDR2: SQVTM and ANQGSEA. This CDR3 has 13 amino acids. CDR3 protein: CSVLVSSGNEQYF. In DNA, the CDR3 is TGCAGCGTCCTTGTTTCTTCGGGGAACGAGCAGTACTTC.

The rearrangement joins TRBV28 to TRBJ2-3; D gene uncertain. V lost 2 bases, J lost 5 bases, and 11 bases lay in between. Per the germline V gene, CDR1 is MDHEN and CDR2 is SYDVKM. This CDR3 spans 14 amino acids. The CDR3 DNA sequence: TGTGCCAGCAGTTTAAATAGTGGCAAAGATACGCAGTATTTT. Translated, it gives CASSLNSGKDTQYF.

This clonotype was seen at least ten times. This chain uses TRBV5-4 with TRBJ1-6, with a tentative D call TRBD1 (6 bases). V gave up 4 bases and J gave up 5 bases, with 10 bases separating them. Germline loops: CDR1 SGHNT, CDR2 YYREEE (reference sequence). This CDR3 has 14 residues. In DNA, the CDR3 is TGTGCCAGCAGCGCCGGACAGCATAATTCACCCCTCCACTTT. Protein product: CASSAGQHNSPLHF.

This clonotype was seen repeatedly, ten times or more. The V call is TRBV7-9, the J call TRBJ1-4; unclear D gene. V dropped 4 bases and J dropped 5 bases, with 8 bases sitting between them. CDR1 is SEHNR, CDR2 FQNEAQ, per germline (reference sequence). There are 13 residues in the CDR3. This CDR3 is CASSYGPNEKLFF. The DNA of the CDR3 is TGTGCCAGCAGCTATGGACCAAATGAAAAACTGTTTTTT.

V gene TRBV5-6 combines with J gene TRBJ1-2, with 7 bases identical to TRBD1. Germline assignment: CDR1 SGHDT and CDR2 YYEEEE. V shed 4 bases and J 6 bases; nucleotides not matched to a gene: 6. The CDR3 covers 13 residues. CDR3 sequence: CASSPTGIHGYTF. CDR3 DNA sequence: TGTGCCAGCAGCCCGACAGGGATTCATGGCTACACCTTC.

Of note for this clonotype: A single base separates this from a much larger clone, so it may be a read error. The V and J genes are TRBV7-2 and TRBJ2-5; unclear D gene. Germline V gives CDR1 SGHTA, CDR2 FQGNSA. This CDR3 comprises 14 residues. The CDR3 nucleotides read TGTGCCAGCGGCTTATTGTTAGGGCAAGAGACCCAGTACTTC. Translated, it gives CASGLLLGQETQYF.